A single T cell receptor (beta chain) is shown here with its context. Its antigen has not been determined. Per-nucleotide qualities are absent, and no much larger clonotype sits a single base away. The CDR3 regions of human TCRbeta chains were analyzed by immunosequencing. Concerning the study's data processing: TCRs in the repertoires were compared against a reference library of SARS-CoV-2-specific TCRs that had been generated with the MIRA antigen-specificity platform. Breadth meant the fraction of unique TCRs that were SARS-CoV-2-associated, whereas depth meant the fraction of total T cells that were SARS-CoV-2-associated. Using the MIRA data, each spike-specific TCR was mapped to the spike region that the TCR reacts to and placed in a CD4 or CD8 class. Log10-transformed breadth and depth values were compared by one-way ANOVA with Sidak's multiple comparisons tests. The table comes from immuneACCESS by way of TCRdb, which keeps in-frame sequences with V and J called. Part of the clones is missing from these tables; in studies checked, under half for an unresolved V gene and the rest for unknown reasons. That table gives V, J and clone size, and the DNA gave D and trimming. This sample comprises roughly 180,000 clones, roughly 93% of them detected only once. The top ten hold 0.8% to 1.3% of the sample.

CDR1 is given as LGHDT and CDR2 as YNNKEL, both from the germline V gene (reference sequence). From the cysteine up to the phenylalanine, the CDR3 has a length of 17 residues. Only the CDR3 DNA is retained, 51 bases long and in frame from the first base. The junction shows trimming of 0 bases on V and 0 bases on J, plus 12 bases between the germline ends. The sample comes from a study of T cell responses to AZD1222 COVID-19 vaccine (dated by TCRdb to about 2021). Regarding the research as a whole: A total of under 250 trial participants underwent TCR sequencing, of whom 207 had received two doses of AZD1222 and around 25 had received two doses of the MenACWY control vaccine. Enrollment into the trials was organized by age into subgroups of 18-55, 56-69 and 70-plus years, and those subgroups contained roughly 150, 30 and 60 TCR-sequenced participants, respectively. The paper's findings and limits, for the study overall: In the small 56-69-year group, the increase in depth fell short of significance, most likely because of low power. After two AZD1222 doses, spike-specific TCR breadth and depth were significantly higher than at day 0 and than in MenACWY recipients. Epitopes outside the regions mutated in the B.1.351 and B.1.1.7 variants were reportedly recognized by nearly half of the unique spike-specific TCRs. Conclusions about previously exposed vaccinees are limited, since just a handful of AZD1222 recipients were seropositive for SARS-CoV-2 at baseline. CD4 TCRs associated with the vaccine covered the entire spike protein, and the dominant responses were in regions 160-218 and 743-854. Because no day 14 peak-response samples were available, the repertoires could be characterized only after the peak T cell response. Participants were mostly white British and included more females than males, and it was suggested by the authors that clonal diversity may have been underestimated.

The time point label, read with the paper, signifies: about 28 days (+/-7) after the second vaccine dose. The treatment or condition label, as the study defines it: meningococcal conjugate vaccine given as trial control. Vaccinee samples came from UK trials COV001 and COV002, including a single-blind randomized controlled phase 2/3 trial of AZD1222 (ChAdOx1 nCoV-19) in healthy adults. For TCRbeta chain sequencing, PBMC samples were collected from trial participants at day 0 and at day 28 after the second dose. The source was peripheral blood, collected 28 days after the second dose of the MenACWY control vaccine. This receptor was identified in an adult who received the MenACWY meningococcal vaccine as a control. The receptor chain draws on TRBV3-1 (or the pseudogene TRBV3-2) and TRBJ1-3, with the D gene not clear enough to name. The CDR3 reads as follows: CASSQDGTSNSGNTIYF. The bases are TGTGCCAGCAGCCAAGATGGTACGTCGAACTCTGGAAACACCATATATTTT.